What follows is one T cell receptor (beta chain) and its context. As yet, its antigen is unknown. Constant-region reverse primers amplified full-length variable regions, followed by semi-nested Nested Universal Primer A PCR. MiXCR was run by TCRdb on the 5' RACE reads, yielding one entry per CDR3 protein. The sample contains tens of thousands of distinct CDR3 sequences, about 26% of which appear only once. The sorted Tregs were CD4+CD25+CD127-/low cells. General study findings and limits: The larger cohort examined one V-J beta rearrangement, not whole repertoires. Tumor-infiltrating Treg TCR alpha and beta sequences overlapped most with tumor naive CD4+ T cells, then blood naive. Tumor memory CD4+ T cell TCR gene usage was found to cluster with blood and lymph node memory CD4+ cells and with lymph node naive CD4+ cells.

The sample was tumor-infiltrating Tregs sorted from the breast tumor. The TCR sequence derives from a female donor with breast cancer.

In nucleotides, the CDR3 is TGTGCCAGTAGTCGTAAAAGCTCCTACAATGAGCAGTTCTTC. Encoded protein: CASSRKSSYNEQFF. The chain couples TRBV19 to TRBJ2-1, with D unclear. The CDR3 extends over 14 amino acids. V was pared by 5 bases and J by 0 bases, with 8 bases between. Germline V gene data show CDR1 as LNHDA and CDR2 as SQIVND (reference sequence).